The next 16 T cell receptor beta chains were all read from a single sample in a study of radiotherapy plus CTLA-4 blockade in lung cancer. Produced via immunoSEQ multiplex PCR; TCRdb's table is partial and in-frame only. The sample has around 85,000 clones; around 85% are singletons. The material was peripheral blood, obtained from a patient treated with radiotherapy plus ipilimumab. The origin of the receptors is a human donor with non-small cell lung cancer who had a partial response to radiotherapy plus ipilimumab.

This clone was counted only a few times. Here the CDR3 reads CASTPTGFYGYTF. The CDR3 nucleotides read TGTGCCAGCACCCCGACAGGGTTCTATGGCTACACCTTC. This sequence joins TRBV6-5 and TRBJ1-2; 7 bases map to TRBD1. The V and J ends lost 7 bases and 4 bases, in that order; junction bases with no gene match: 6. CDR1 is MNHEY and CDR2 is SVGAGI in the germline V gene. The CDR3 has 13 residues.

On this clone: An end of the junction differs from the germline gene, which may be a read error. The chain combines TRBV7-7 with TRBJ2-1; 7 nucleotides line up with TRBD2. CDR1 and CDR2 (germline): SSHAT, FNYEAQ (reference sequence). The CDR3 runs 16 residues. CDR3 in amino acids: CASSLGFSGVGGEQFF. The CDR3 DNA is TGTGCTAGCAGCTTAGGTTTCAGCGGGGTTGGAGGTGAGCAGTTCTTC.

V gene TRBV6-1 combines with J gene TRBJ1-2; D gene unclear. There are 14 residues in the CDR3. Germline V gene sequence: CDR1 MNHNS, CDR2 SASEGT. Trimming took off 2 bases at V and 5 bases at J, with 12 bases between the two ends. CDR3: CASSEPNRYYGYTF. CDR3 coding DNA: TGTGCCAGCAGTGAACCTAACAGATATTATGGCTACACCTTC.

The DNA of the CDR3 is TGTGCCAGTAAGGAGGCCACGGGATCCTACGAGCAGTACTTC. Translating gives CASKEATGSYEQYF. V and J are TRBV19 and TRBJ2-7, with D maybe TRBD2 (5 bases). This CDR3 region has 14 residues. Germline V CDR1 and CDR2: LNHDA, SQIVND (reference sequence). The V end was cut by 7 bases, the J end by 1 base, with 14 bases between.

The chain has TRBV7-9 and TRBJ1-6; 8 nucleotides match TRBD1. The CDR3 loop spans 16 amino acids. The V and J ends lost 3 bases and 6 bases, in that order; junction bases with no gene match: 7. In germline, CDR1 is SEHNR, CDR2 FQNEAQ (reference sequence). CDR3 coding DNA: TGTGCCAGCAGCTTTGAAACAGGGGGACCTAATTCACCCCTCCACTTT. It encodes CASSFETGGPNSPLHF.

V usage is TRBV6-6 and J usage is TRBJ2-1; TRBD2 agrees at 8 bases. J lost 7 bases, V lost 4 bases, and 9 bases had no gene match. This CDR3 contains 15 residues. Germline assignment: CDR1 MNHNY and CDR2 SVGAGI (reference sequence). The chain's CDR3 is CASSSKREPGNEQFF. The CDR3 DNA sequence: TGTGCCAGCAGTTCCAAGCGGGAGCCGGGGAATGAGCAGTTCTTC.

The rearrangement links TRBV5-1 to TRBJ2-7; TRBD2 matches at 8 bases. Germline CDR1 reads SGHRS; CDR2 reads YFSETQ. V trimming: 2 bases; J trimming: 6 bases; junction bases outside the gene matches: 13. The CDR3 runs 16 residues. The CDR3 nucleotides read TGCGCCAGCAGCTTTCTTTCCCAGCGGGAGATCTGCGAGCAGTACGTC. Translation: CASSFLSQREICEQYV.

The V call is TRBV2, the J call TRBJ1-1; 7 bases are shared with TRBD1. J was trimmed by 1 base and V by 3 bases; bases with no gene match: 8. The CDR3 consists of 16 residues. Per the germline V gene, CDR1 is SNHLY and CDR2 is FYNNEI. CDR3 nucleotides: TGTGCCAGCAGTGACTTCTGGGGACAGCCGAACACTGAAGCTTTCTTT. As protein: CASSDFWGQPNTEAFF.

The V call is TRBV5-6, the J call TRBJ2-4; D perhaps matches TRBD2 (5 bases). This CDR3 region has 13 residues. From germline, CDR1 is SGHDT and CDR2 YYEEEE. The V gene lost 4 bases and the J gene lost 6 bases, with 11 bases spanning the gap. CDR3 loop: CASSQPGSNIQYF. The CDR3 DNA is TGTGCCAGCAGCCAACCGGGATCAAACATTCAGTACTTC.

This clone was detected only a few times. The chain links TRBV6-1 to TRBJ1-5; 7 nucleotides line up with TRBD1. V was pared by 3 bases and J by 5 bases, with 7 bases of the junction left unmatched. CDR1 and CDR2 from the germline V gene are MNHNS and SASEGT. The length of the CDR3 is 15 residues. The CDR3 region is CASSEGGRGYQPQHF. The CDR3 bases are TGTGCCAGCAGTGAGGGAGGCAGGGGGTATCAGCCCCAGCATTTT.

The chain couples TRBV6-1 to TRBJ1-2; 7 bases line up with TRBD1. The CDR3 extends over 15 amino acids. Germline lookup yields CDR1 MNHNS and CDR2 SASEGT. J gave up 4 bases and V 4 bases, and 9 bases lay outside the gene matches. CDR3 nucleotides: TGTGCCAGCAGTGGAACACTTCCAGGGGGCTATGGCTACACCTTC. This gives the protein CASSGTLPGGYGYTF.

This clone appeared a single time. The J gene is TRBJ2-5, the V gene TRBV10-3; D possibly corresponds to TRBD1 (5 bases). The J call may be faulty, since TRBJ2-7 better matches the DNA end. Germline assignment: CDR1 ENHRY and CDR2 SYGVKD. This CDR3 spans 15 amino acids. The CDR3 protein is CAISGGLQVSYEQYF. The CDR3 region has the DNA TGTGCCATCAGTGGAGGCCTACAGGTGTCCTACGAGCAGTACTTC.

J is TRBJ2-2 and V is TRBV5-5; 10 bases are shared with TRBD2. The CDR3 is made up of 15 amino acids. V gave up 4 bases and J gave up 4 bases; unmatched junction bases: 4. The germline CDR1 and CDR2 sequences are SGHKS and YYEKEE (reference sequence). The CDR3 reads CASSRAGGPTGELFF. The CDR3 DNA is TGTGCCAGCAGCAGAGCGGGAGGGCCCACCGGGGAGCTGTTTTTT.

V gene TRBV28 combines with J gene TRBJ1-6; tentatively, D is TRBD1 (5 bases). Deletions cut 8 bases from V and 7 bases from J, with 12 bases between. Germline values: CDR1 MDHEN, CDR2 SYDVKM. The CDR3 is 13 amino acids. The DNA for the CDR3 is TGTGCCAGCTGCAGGGTCATAAATTCACCCCTCCACTTT. Protein: CASCRVINSPLHF.

The chain is built from TRBV6-1 and TRBJ1-5; no clear D gene. Per germline, CDR1 MNHNS and CDR2 SASEGT. This CDR3 region has 14 residues. Trimming cost V 5 bases and J 2 bases, with 10 bases left between them. The CDR3 protein is CASSILAGNQPQHF. The CDR3 DNA is TGTGCCAGCAGTATTTTAGCGGGCAATCAGCCCCAGCATTTT.

This rearrangement joins TRBV7-9 to TRBJ1-4; 8 bases are shared with TRBD1. The CDR3 consists of 14 residues. The V segment lost 7 bases and the J segment 5 bases; nucleotides outside the gene matches: 6. Per germline, CDR1 SEHNR and CDR2 FQNEAQ (reference sequence). The CDR3 is CASTLDRENEKLFF. CDR3 bases: TGTGCCAGCACCTTGGACAGGGAGAATGAAAAACTGTTTTTT.